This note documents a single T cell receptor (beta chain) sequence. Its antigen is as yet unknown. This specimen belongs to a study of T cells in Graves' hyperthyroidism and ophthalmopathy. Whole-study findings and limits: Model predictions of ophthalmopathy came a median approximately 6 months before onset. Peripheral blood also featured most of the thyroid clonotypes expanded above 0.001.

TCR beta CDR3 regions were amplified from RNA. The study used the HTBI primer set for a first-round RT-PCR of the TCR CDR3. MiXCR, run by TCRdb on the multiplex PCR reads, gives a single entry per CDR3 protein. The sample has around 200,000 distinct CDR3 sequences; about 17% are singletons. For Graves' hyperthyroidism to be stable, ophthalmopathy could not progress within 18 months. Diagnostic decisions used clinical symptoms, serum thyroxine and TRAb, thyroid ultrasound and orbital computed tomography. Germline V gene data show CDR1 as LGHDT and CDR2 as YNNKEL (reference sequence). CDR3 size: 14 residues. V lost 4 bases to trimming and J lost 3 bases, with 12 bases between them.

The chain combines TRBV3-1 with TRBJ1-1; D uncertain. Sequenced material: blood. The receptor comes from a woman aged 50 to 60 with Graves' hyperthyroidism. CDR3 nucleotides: TGTGCCAGCAGCCCATCAGATCGGGACACTGAAGCTTTCTTT. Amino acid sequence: CASSPSDRDTEAFF.